The T cell receptor beta chain described here comes from a study of Ad26.COV2.S vaccination and SARS-CoV-2 variants. Study observations and caveats: The TCR-based breadth and depth measures might underestimate overall T cell responses. Reported findings describe substantial breadth in spike-specific CD8+ and CD4+ T cell responses following vaccination.

Produced via immunoSEQ multiplex PCR; TCRdb's table is partial and in-frame only. The table has tens of thousands of clones, approximately 81% seen once. Worth noting for this clone: Its antigen is undetermined.

CDR1 is SGDLS and CDR2 is YYNGEE in the germline V gene. The CDR3 loop spans 11 amino acids. V was pared by 4 bases and J by 6 bases, with 5 bases between. The sequenced sample was peripheral blood, obtained after recovery from COVID-19. The chain employs TRBV9 and TRBJ2-1; D gene ambiguous. This sequence originates from a human donor who had recovered from COVID-19. CDR3 sequence reads: CASSQLNEQFF. In DNA form, the CDR3 reads TGTGCCAGCAGCCAACTCAATGAGCAGTTCTTC.